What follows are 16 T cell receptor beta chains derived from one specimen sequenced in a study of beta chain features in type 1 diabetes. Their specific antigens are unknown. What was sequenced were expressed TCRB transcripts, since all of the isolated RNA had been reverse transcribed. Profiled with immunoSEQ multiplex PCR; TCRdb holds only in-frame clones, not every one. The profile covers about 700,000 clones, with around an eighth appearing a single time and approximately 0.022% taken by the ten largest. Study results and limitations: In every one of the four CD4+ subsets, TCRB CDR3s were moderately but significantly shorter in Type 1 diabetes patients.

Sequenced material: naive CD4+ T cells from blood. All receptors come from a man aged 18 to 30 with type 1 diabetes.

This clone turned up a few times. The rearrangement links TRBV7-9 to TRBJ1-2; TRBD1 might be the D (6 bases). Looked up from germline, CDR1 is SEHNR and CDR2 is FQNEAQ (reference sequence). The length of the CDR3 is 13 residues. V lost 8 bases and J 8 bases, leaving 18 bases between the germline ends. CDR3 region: CASRREEGGGYTF. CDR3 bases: TGTGCCAGCCGACGGGAAGAAGGGGGAGGCTACACCTTC.

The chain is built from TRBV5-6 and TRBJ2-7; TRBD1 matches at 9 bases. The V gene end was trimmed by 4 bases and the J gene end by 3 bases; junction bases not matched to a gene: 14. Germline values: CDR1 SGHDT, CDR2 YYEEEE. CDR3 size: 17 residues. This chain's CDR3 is CASSDRKGQGSLYEQYF. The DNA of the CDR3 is TGTGCCAGCAGCGACCGTAAGGGACAGGGATCCCTCTACGAGCAGTACTTC. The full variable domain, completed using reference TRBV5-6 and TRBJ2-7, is DAGVTQSPTHLIKTRGQQVTLRCSPKSGHDTVSWYQQALGQGPQFIFQYYEEEERQRGNFPDRFSGHQFPNYSSELNVNALLLGDSALYLCASSDRKGQGSLYEQYFGPGTRLTVT.

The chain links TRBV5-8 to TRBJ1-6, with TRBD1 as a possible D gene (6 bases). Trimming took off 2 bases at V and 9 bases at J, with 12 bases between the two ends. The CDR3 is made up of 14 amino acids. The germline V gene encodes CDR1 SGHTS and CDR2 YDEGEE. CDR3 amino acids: CASSFGQNVSPLHF. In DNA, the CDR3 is TGTGCCAGCAGCTTCGGACAGAATGTTTCACCCCTCCACTTT.

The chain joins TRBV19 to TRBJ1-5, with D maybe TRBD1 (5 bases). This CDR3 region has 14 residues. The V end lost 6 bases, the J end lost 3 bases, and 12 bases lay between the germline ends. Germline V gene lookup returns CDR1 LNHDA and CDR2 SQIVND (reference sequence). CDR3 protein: CASSKSDINQPQHF. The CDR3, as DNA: TGTGCCAGTAGCAAATCGGACATCAATCAGCCCCAGCATTTT.

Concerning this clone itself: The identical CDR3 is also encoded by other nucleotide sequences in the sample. CDR3 sequence reads: CSARGAYEQYF. CDR3 in DNA: TGCAGTGCTAGAGGGGCCTACGAGCAGTACTTC. The J gene is TRBJ2-7, the V gene TRBV20-1, with D unresolved. The CDR3 totals 11 residues. Germline V CDR1 and CDR2: DFQATT, SNEGSKA (reference sequence). Trimming took off 1 base at V and 2 bases at J, with 3 bases between the two ends.

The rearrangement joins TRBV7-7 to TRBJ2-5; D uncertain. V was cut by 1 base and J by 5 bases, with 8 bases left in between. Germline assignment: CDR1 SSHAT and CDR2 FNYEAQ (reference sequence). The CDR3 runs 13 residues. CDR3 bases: TGTGCCAGCAGCTTAGGGCAGTGGGAGACCCAGTACTTC. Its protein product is CASSLGQWETQYF. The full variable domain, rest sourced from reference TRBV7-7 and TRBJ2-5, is GAGVSQSPRYKVTKRGQDVTLRCDPISSHATLYWYQQALGQGPEFLTYFNYEAQPDKSGLPSDRFSAERPEGSISTLTIQRTEQRDSAMYRCASSLGQWETQYFGPGTRLLVL.

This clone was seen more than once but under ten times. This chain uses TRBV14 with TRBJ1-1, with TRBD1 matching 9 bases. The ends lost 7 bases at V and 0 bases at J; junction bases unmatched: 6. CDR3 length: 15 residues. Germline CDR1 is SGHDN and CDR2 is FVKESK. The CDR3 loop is CASTLTGGLNTEAFF. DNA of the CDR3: TGTGCCAGCACCTTGACAGGGGGGTTGAACACTGAAGCTTTCTTT.

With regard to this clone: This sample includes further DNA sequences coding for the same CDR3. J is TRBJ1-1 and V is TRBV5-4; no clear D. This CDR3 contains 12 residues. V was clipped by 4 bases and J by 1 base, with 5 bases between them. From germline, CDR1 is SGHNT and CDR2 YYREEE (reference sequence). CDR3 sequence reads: CASSPRNTEAFF. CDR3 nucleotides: TGTGCCAGCAGCCCCCGGAACACTGAAGCTTTCTTT. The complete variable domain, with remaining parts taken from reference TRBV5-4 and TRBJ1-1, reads ETGVTQSPTHLIKTRGQQVTLRCSSQSGHNTVSWYQQALGQGPQFIFQYYREEENGRGNFPPRFSGLQFPNYSSELNVNALELDDSALYLCASSPRNTEAFFGQGTRLTVV.

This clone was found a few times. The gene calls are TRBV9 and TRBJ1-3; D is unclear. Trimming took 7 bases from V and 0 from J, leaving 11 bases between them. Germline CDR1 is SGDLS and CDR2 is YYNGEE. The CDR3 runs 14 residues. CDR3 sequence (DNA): TGTGCCAGCGGACGGGTCGACTCTGGAAACACCATATATTTT. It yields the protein CASGRVDSGNTIYF.

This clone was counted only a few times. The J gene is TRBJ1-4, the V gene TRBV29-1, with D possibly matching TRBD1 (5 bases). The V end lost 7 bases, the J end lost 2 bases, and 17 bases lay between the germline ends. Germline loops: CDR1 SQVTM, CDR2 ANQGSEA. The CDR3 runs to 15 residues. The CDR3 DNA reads TGCAGCGCCACTGGACACCTAGGGACTAATGAAAAACTGTTTTTT. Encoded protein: CSATGHLGTNEKLFF.

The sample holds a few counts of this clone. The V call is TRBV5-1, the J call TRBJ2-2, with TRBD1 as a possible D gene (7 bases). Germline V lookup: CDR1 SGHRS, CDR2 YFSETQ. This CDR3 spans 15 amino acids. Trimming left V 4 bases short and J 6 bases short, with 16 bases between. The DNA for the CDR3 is TGCGCCAGCAGCCCGTCCGGAGGGGGCGCCGGGGAGCTGTTTTTT. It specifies CASSPSGGGAGELFF.

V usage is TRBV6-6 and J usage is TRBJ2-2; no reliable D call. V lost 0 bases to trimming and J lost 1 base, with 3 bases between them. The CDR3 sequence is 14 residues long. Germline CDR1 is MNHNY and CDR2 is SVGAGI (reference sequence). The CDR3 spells CASSYSGNTGELFF. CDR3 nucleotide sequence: TGTGCCAGCAGTTACTCCGGGAACACCGGGGAGCTGTTTTTT.

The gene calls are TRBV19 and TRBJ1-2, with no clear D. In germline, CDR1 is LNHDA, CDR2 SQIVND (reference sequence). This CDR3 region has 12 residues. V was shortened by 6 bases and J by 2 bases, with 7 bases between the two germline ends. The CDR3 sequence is CASRTPNYGYTF. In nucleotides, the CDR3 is TGTGCCAGTAGGACTCCCAACTATGGCTACACCTTC. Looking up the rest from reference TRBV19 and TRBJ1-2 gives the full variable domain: DGGITQSPKYLFRKEGQNVTLSCEQNLNHDAMYWYRQDPGQGLRLIYYSQIVNDFQKGDIAEGYSVSREKKESFPLTVTSAQKNPTAFYLCASRTPNYGYTFGSGTRLTVV.

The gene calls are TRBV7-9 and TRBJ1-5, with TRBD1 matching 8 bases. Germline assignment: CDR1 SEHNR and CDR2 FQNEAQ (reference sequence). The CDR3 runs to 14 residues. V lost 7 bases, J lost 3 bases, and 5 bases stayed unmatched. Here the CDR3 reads CASTRTGNNQPQHF. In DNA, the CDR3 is TGTGCCAGCACCCGGACAGGGAACAATCAGCCCCAGCATTTT. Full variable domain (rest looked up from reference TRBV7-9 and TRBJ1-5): DTGVSQNPRHKITKRGQNVTFRCDPISEHNRLYWYRQTLGQGPEFLTYFQNEAQLEKSRLLSDRFSAERPKGSFSTLEIQRTEQGDSAMYLCASTRTGNNQPQHFGDGTRLSIL.

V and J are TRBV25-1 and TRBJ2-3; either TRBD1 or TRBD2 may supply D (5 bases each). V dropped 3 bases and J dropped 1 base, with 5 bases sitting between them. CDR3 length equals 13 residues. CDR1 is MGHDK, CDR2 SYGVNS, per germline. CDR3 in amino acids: CASSEGGTDTQYF. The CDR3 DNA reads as TGTGCCAGCAGTGAGGGGGGCACAGATACGCAGTATTTT.

This CDR3 reads CASSQPSGLEETQYF. DNA of the CDR3: TGCGCCAGCAGCCAGCCCTCGGGGCTTGAAGAGACCCAGTACTTC. This sequence joins TRBV4-1 and TRBJ2-5; D possibly matches TRBD1 or TRBD2 (5 bases each). Trimming took off 3 bases at V and 3 bases at J, with 14 bases between the two ends. CDR1 is MGHRA and CDR2 is YSYEKL in the germline V gene. This CDR3 comprises 15 residues.